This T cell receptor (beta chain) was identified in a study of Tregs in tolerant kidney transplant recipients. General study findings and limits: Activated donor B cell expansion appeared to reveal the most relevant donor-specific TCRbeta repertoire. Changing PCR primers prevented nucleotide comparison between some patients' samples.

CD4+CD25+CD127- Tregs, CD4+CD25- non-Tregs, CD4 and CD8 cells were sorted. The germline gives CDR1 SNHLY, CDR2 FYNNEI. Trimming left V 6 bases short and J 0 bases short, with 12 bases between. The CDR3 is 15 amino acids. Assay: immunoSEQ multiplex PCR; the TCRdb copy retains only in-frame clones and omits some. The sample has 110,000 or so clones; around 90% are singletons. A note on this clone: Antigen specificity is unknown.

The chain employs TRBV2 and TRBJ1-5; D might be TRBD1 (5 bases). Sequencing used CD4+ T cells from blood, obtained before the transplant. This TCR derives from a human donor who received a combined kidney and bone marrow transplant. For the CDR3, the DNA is TGTGCCAGCAGAGATACAGGCTATAGCAATCAGCCCCAGCATTTT. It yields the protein CASRDTGYSNQPQHF.